This T cell receptor beta chain is from a study of T cells in Graves' hyperthyroidism and ophthalmopathy. Study conclusions and caveats: Blood also contained most expanded thyroid clonotypes above 0.001. The model made its ophthalmopathy prediction, and onset followed a median approximately 6 months later.

RNA transcripts served as the template for amplifying TCR beta CDR3 regions. Carried out on the TCR CDR3, a first-round RT-PCR used the HTBI primer set. Each CDR3 protein gets one entry after TCRdb re-called the multiplex PCR reads with MiXCR. Here the sample spans around 760,000 distinct CDR3 sequences, around a third being singletons. As concerns this clonotype: Its matching antigen is unknown.

The CDR3 runs 13 residues. Germline V gene sequence: CDR1 MNHEY, CDR2 SVGEGT. V was trimmed by 2 bases and J by 10 bases, leaving 15 bases between them. The sample was blood. This sequence joins TRBV6-2 or TRBV6-3 and TRBJ2-7, with TRBD1 as a possible D gene (5 bases). This clonotype was obtained from a middle-aged woman with Graves' hyperthyroidism. The CDR3 nucleotides are TGTGCCAGCAGTTACCCTACTAAGGGGAACCAGTACTTC. Protein: CASSYPTKGNQYF.